Listed below are T cell receptor beta chains from one sample, sequenced in a study. A single record per CDR3 protein comes from TCRdb applying MiXCR to the 5' RACE reads. The table has about 64,000 distinct CDR3 sequences, 22% seen once. Sample: memory CD4+ T cells sorted from a lymph node. The receptors stem from a female donor with breast cancer. The conserved cysteine and the conserved F or W are not part of the CDR3 here. The order of the fields is V gene, clone size, J gene, CDR3 protein. Some rows mark clone size as missing; the rest say once, few, many or name a class of expanded clone.

TRBV7-2	NA	TRBJ1-1	ASSLVGGIGTEAF
TRBV6-1	many	TRBJ2-7	ASNAYRTDYEQY
TRBV2	NA	TRBJ1-1	ASSEGTYPGAY
TRBV7-3	NA	TRBJ2-3	ASSPPWGGGDTQY
TRBV7-6	many	TRBJ2-5	ASSRGGLGEETQY
TRBV7-2	NA	TRBJ2-3	ASSLGQGLSTDTQY
TRBV29-1	few	TRBJ1-2	SVEISGYYGYT
TRBV7-2	NA	TRBJ2-1	ASSLGGIEQF
TRBV4-2	many	TRBJ1-5	ASSQGPEPNQPQH
TRBV5-1	many	TRBJ2-1	ASSSGGVAAYNEQF
TRBV7-8	few	TRBJ2-1	ASSPGGSGDANEQF
TRBV18	NA	TRBJ2-7	AGSPGGVRSYEQY
TRBV4-3	few	TRBJ2-7	ASSRGQGANEQY